This T cell receptor (beta chain) was profiled in a study of cytomegalovirus exposure and HLA in healthy donors. With 60 Vbeta and 13 Jbeta primers, the PCR was carried out. Source study methods: Later reanalysis found around 80 million unique TCR beta chains, around 9.9 million of them shared. TCRdb keeps only in-frame clones here, not all; method: immunoSEQ multiplex PCR. Clone size and the V and J calls come from that table; the DNA yielded D and trimming. The sample shows 150,000 to 200,000 clones, 70% to 80% of them seen only once. Trimming removed 2 bases from V and 2 bases from J, with 18 bases in between. Germline CDR1 and CDR2: MNHNS and SASEGT. The CDR3 loop spans 17 amino acids. The study's findings and limits: There were some V segments, including TRBV6-2 and TRBV6-3, excluded as indistinguishable.

Comments on this clone: Its specificity is not known.

This TCR came from a woman in her forties or fifties in good health and CMV-seronegative. The chain carries TRBV6-1 and TRBJ2-5; D is possibly TRBD1 (6 bases). Sequencing input: PBMCs. The CDR3 DNA reads TGTGCCAGCAGTGAATTTCTGGCAGGGGCCGGTCAAGAGACCCAGTACTTC. Its protein product is CASSEFLAGAGQETQYF.